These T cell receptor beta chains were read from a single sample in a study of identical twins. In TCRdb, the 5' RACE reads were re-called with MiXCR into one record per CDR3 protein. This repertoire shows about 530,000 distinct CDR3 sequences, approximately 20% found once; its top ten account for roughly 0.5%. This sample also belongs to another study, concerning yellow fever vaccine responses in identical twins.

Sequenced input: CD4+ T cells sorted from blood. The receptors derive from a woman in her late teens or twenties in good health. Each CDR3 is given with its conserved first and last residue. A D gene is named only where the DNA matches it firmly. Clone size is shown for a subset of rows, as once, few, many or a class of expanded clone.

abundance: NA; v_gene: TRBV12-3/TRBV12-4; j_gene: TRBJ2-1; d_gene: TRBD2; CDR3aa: CASSPRLAGGQQFF; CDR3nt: TGTGCCAGCAGTCCGCGACTAGCGGGAGGGCAGCAGTTCTTC
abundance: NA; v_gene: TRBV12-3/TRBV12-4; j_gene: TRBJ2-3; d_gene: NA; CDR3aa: CASTSSGGVWTDTQYF; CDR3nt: TGTGCCAGCACCAGTTCTGGGGGTGTTTGGACAGATACGCAGTATTTT
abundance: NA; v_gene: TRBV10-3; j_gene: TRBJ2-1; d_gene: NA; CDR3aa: CATARYSYNEQFF; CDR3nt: TGTGCCACCGCCAGATACTCCTACAATGAGCAGTTCTTC
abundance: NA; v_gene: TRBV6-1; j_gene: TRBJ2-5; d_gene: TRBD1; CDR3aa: CASGTGVVGFQETQYF; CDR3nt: TGTGCCAGCGGGACAGGGGTCGTCGGGTTCCAAGAGACCCAGTACTTC
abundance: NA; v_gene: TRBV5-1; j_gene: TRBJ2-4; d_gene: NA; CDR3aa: CASSLEGVGYIQYF; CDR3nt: TGCGCCAGCAGCTTGGAAGGGGTGGGCTACATTCAGTACTTC
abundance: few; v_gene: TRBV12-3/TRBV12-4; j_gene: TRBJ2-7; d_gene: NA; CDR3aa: CASSFLQGVNEQYF; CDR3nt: TGTGCCAGCAGTTTCTTGCAGGGCGTAAACGAGCAGTACTTC
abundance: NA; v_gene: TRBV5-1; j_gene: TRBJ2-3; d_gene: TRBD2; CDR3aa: CASRASGGEQYTQYF; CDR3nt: TGCGCCAGCCGAGCTAGCGGGGGTGAACAATATACGCAGTATTTT
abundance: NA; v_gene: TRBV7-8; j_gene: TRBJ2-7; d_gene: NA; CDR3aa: CASSTRDGTYEQYF; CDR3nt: TGTGCCAGCAGCACCCGGGACGGTACCTACGAGCAGTACTTC
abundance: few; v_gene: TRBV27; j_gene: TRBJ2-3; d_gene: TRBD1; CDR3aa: CASSLRTGGPLGGQYF; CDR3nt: TGTGCCAGCAGTTTACGGACAGGGGGCCCCCTAGGAGGGCAGTATTTT
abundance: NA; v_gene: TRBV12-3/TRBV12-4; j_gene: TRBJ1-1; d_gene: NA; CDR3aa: CASSLQNLNTEAFF; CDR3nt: TGTGCCAGCAGTTTACAGAACCTGAACACTGAAGCTTTCTTT
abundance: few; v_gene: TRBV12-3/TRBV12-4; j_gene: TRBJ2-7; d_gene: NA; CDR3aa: CASTRVGSYEQYF; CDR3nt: TGTGCCAGCACCCGAGTAGGCTCCTACGAGCAGTACTTC
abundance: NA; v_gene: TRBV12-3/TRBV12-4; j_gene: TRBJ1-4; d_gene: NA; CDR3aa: CASKTTGLNEKLFF; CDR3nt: TGTGCCAGCAAAACGACAGGATTAAATGAAAAACTGTTTTTT
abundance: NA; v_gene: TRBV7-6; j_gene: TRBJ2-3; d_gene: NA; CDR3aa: CASSAHRSTDTQYF; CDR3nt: TGTGCCAGCAGCGCACACCGAAGCACAGATACGCAGTATTTT
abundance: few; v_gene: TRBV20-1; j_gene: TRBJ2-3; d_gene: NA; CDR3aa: CSARDRYTQYF; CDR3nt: TGCAGTGCTAGAGACCGTTATACGCAGTATTTT
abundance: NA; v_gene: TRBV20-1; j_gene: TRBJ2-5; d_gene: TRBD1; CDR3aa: CSAFGQGRETQYF; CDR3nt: TGCAGTGCCTTCGGACAGGGCAGAGAGACCCAGTACTTC
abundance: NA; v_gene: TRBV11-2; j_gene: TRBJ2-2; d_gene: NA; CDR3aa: CASSSLGFGGQNTGELFF; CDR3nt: TGTGCCAGCAGCTCCCTAGGGTTCGGGGGCCAGAACACCGGGGAGCTGTTTTTT
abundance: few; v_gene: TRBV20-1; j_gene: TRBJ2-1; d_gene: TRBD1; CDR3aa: CSASPSGQNYYNEQFF; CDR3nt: TGCAGTGCTAGCCCGTCGGGACAGAATTATTACAATGAGCAGTTCTTC
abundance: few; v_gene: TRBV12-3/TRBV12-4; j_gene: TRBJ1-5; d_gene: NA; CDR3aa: CASSLEARDQPQHF; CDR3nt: TGTGCCAGCAGTTTAGAGGCCCGGGATCAGCCCCAGCATTTT
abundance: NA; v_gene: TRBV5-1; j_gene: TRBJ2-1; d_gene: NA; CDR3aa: CASSLSFDEQFF; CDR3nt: TGCGCCAGCAGCTTGTCTTTCGATGAGCAGTTCTTC
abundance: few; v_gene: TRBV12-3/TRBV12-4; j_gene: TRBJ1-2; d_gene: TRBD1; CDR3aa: CASRHPGGGQGAYGYTF; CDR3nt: TGTGCCAGCAGACATCCCGGTGGGGGACAGGGTGCCTATGGCTACACCTTC
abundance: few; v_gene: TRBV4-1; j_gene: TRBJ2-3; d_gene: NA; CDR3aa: CASTLSAVVTDTQYF; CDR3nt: TGCGCCAGCACCCTGAGCGCTGTGGTTACAGATACGCAGTATTTT
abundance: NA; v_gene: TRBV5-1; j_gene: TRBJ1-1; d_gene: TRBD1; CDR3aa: CASTRNQGNRGNTEAFF; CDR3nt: TGCGCCAGCACGAGAAACCAGGGAAACAGGGGGAACACTGAAGCTTTCTTT
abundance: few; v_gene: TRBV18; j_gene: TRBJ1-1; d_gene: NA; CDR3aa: CASSTVTEAFF; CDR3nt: TGTGCCAGCTCCACGGTCACTGAAGCTTTCTTT
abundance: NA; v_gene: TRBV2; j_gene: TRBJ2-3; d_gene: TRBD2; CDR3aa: CASSASGIPLGTDTQYF; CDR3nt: TGTGCCAGCAGTGCTAGCGGAATACCCCTTGGCACAGATACGCAGTATTTT
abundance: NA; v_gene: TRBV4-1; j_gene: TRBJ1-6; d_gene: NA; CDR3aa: CASSQDSGSSYNSPLHF; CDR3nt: TGCGCCAGCAGCCAAGATTCGGGGAGCTCCTATAATTCACCCCTCCACTTT
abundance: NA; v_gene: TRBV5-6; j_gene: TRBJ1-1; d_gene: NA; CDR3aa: CASSLASRAGYAEAFF; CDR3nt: TGTGCCAGCAGCTTGGCGTCCAGGGCAGGATATGCTGAAGCTTTCTTT
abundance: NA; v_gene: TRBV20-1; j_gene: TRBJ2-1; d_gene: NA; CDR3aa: CSASSLPGLVWNEQFF; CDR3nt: TGCAGTGCTAGCTCGCTCCCAGGTTTGGTCTGGAATGAGCAGTTCTTC
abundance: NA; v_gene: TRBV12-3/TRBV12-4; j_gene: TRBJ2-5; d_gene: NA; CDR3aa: CASSLGGGKEETQYF; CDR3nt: TGTGCCAGCAGTTTAGGCGGCGGCAAAGAAGAGACCCAGTACTTC
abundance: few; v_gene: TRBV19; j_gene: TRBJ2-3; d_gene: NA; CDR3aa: CASAGLTTDTQYF; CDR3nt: TGTGCCTCCGCGGGACTGACGACAGATACGCAGTATTTT
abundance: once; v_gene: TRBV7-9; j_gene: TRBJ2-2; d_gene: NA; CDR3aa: CASSLSVGTNTGELFF; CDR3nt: TGTGCCAGCAGCTTATCGGTAGGGACGAACACCGGGGAGCTGTTTTTT
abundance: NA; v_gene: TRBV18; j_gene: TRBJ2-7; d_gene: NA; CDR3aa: CASSQYRADSYEQYF; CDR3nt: TGTGCCAGCTCACAATACAGAGCAGATTCCTACGAGCAGTACTTC